This T cell receptor beta chain comes out of a study of CD8 T cells in Susac syndrome. Random hexamers primed reverse transcription of about 0.5 to 1 ug RNA. TCRdb reprocessed the immunoSEQ multiplex PCR reads with MiXCR, giving one entry per CDR3 protein. The profile shows around 200,000 distinct CDR3 sequences, around 93% of them singletons. Negative isolation was applied to CD8+ and CD4+ T cells, and FACS enrichment was applied to TEMRA cells. Germline CDR1 SGHDN, CDR2 FVKESK. The CDR3 covers 13 residues. V was clipped by 1 base and J by 7 bases, with 8 bases between them. The sequencing sample was made of CD4+ T cells from PBMCs. The chain has TRBV14 and TRBJ1-5; tentatively, D is TRBD1 (6 bases). This sequence originates from a human donor with multiple sclerosis. DNA of the CDR3: TGTGCCAGCAGCCAAGTGGGGGGCCAGCCCCAGCATTTT. This sequence encodes CASSQVGGQPQHF.